This T cell receptor (beta chain) emerged from a study of blood T cell repertoires in COVID-19. Turning to the study itself: Sites across the United States, Italy and Spain contributed samples from acute and convalescent COVID-19.

V lost 4 bases, J lost 7 bases, and 20 bases lay in between. CDR1 MDHEN and CDR2 SYDVKM come from the germline V gene. The CDR3 sequence is 16 residues long. Authors' processing steps: By means of reference gene primer amplification, nucleated cell counts were estimated. Repertoires were generated with immunoSEQ multiplex PCR, while TCRdb's copy carries only in-frame clones and drops some. That table gives V, J and clone size, and the DNA gave D and trimming. The sample consists of 110,000 or so clones, about 84% of them appearing once. The sequencing sample was made of peripheral blood. The rearrangement joins TRBV28 to TRBJ1-3; TRBD1 might be the D (5 bases). This TCR was recovered from a man aged 45-60 years with acute or convalescent COVID-19. CDR3 residues: CASSSREGLSPNTIYF. The DNA of the CDR3 is TGTGCCAGCAGTTCACGGGAGGGGCTATCCCCGAACACCATATATTTT.